The 29 T cell receptor beta chains in this list originate from one sample, sequenced in a study of cytomegalovirus exposure and HLA in healthy donors. The PCR was carried out with 60 Vbeta primers and 13 Jbeta primers. Sequencing used immunoSEQ multiplex PCR; TCRdb keeps in-frame clones, though not all of them. This sample contains 55,000 to 75,000 clones. The specimen sequenced was PBMCs. These receptors all come from a male donor in good health and CMV-seronegative.

The J gene is TRBJ2-3, the V gene TRBV28; 10 nucleotides line up with TRBD2. The CDR3 contains 16 residues. From germline, CDR1 is MDHEN and CDR2 SYDVKM. Losses at the gene ends were 0 bases for V and 5 bases for J; bases not matched to a gene: 5. CDR3 loop: CASSLWLAGEGDTQYF. In DNA, the CDR3 is TGTGCCAGCAGTTTATGGCTAGCGGGAGAGGGAGATACGCAGTATTTT.

The chain recombines TRBV7-3 with TRBJ2-3, with a weak D call TRBD2 (6 bases). The CDR3 has 14 amino acids. The V end lost 3 bases, the J end lost 3 bases, and 10 bases lay between the germline ends. CDR1 is SGHTA and CDR2 is FQGTGA in the germline V gene. This chain's CDR3 is CASSFSGGTDTQYF. CDR3 bases: TGTGCCAGCAGCTTCTCCGGGGGTACAGATACGCAGTATTTT. Together with reference TRBV7-3 and TRBJ2-3, the CDR3 gives the full variable domain: GAGVSQTPSNKVTEKGKYVELRCDPISGHTALYWYRQSLGQGPEFLIYFQGTGAADDSGLPNDRFFAVRPEGSVSTLKIQRTERGDSAVYLCASSFSGGTDTQYFGPGTRLTVL.

CDR3 residues: CASSLNRDSGANVLTF. The CDR3 DNA follows: TGTGCCAGCAGCTTAAACAGGGACTCTGGGGCCAACGTCCTGACTTTC. This chain joins TRBV7-9 and TRBJ2-6; D is perhaps TRBD1 (6 bases). V was cut by 2 bases and J by 0 bases, with 8 bases left in between. This CDR3 spans 16 amino acids. Germline values: CDR1 SEHNR, CDR2 FQNEAQ (reference sequence).

J is TRBJ2-4 and V is TRBV6-5; possibly TRBD1 for D (6 bases). The CDR3 sequence is 14 residues long. Germline V lookup: CDR1 MNHEY, CDR2 SVGAGI. Trimming removed 10 bases from V and 0 bases from J, with 13 bases in between. The CDR3 protein is CATLTGLAKNIQYF. DNA for the CDR3: TGTGCCACTCTAACAGGGTTAGCCAAAAACATTCAGTACTTC.

This chain links TRBV28 with TRBJ2-7, with 8 bases fitting TRBD1. The CDR3 consists of 13 residues. Germline CDR1 and CDR2: MDHEN and SYDVKM. J gave up 6 bases and V 5 bases, and 6 bases lay outside the gene matches. This chain's CDR3 is CASSNGQGGEQYF. CDR3 coding DNA: TGTGCCAGCAGTAACGGACAGGGCGGCGAGCAGTACTTC.

This chain's CDR3 is CASSSGLAGARGSYNEQFF. CDR3 coding DNA: TGTGCCAGCAGCTCGGGACTAGCGGGAGCCCGAGGAAGTTACAATGAGCAGTTCTTC. V is TRBV7-9 and J is TRBJ2-1; 14 nucleotides align to TRBD2. Germline CDR1 and CDR2: SEHNR and FQNEAQ (reference sequence). The CDR3 is 19 residues long. With 4 bases clipped from V and 4 bases from J, the junction kept 12 bases outside the gene matches.

This chain uses TRBV5-1 with TRBJ2-7, with D hard to call. This CDR3 region has 14 residues. CDR1 SGHRS and CDR2 YFSETQ come from the germline V gene. The V gene lost 2 bases and the J gene lost 2 bases, with 11 bases spanning the gap. Written as DNA, the CDR3 is TGCGCCAGCAGCTTCACGAGGAGCGCCTACGAGCAGTACTTC. Translating gives CASSFTRSAYEQYF.

This chain joins TRBV7-2 and TRBJ2-5, with TRBD2 matching 14 bases. The ends lost 4 bases at V and 1 base at J; junction bases unmatched: 11. Germline loops: CDR1 SGHTA, CDR2 FQGNSA. This CDR3 is built from 19 residues. The CDR3 reads CASSWTAGTSGSFQETQYF. The CDR3 DNA is TGTGCCAGCAGCTGGACCGCCGGGACTAGCGGGAGCTTCCAAGAGACCCAGTACTTC.

CDR3 residues: CASSETYTTPGLAYEQYF. In nucleotides, the CDR3 is TGCGCCAGCAGTGAGACCTACACGACTCCGGGACTAGCCTACGAGCAGTACTTC. This chain joins TRBV10-2 and TRBJ2-7; 8 bases agree with TRBD2. Per the germline V gene, CDR1 is WSHSY and CDR2 is SAAADI. This CDR3 has 18 residues. The V and J ends lost 2 bases and 2 bases, in that order; junction bases with no gene match: 14.

The chain employs TRBV7-2 and TRBJ2-1, with TRBD1 as a possible D gene (5 bases). The CDR3 sequence is 12 residues long. Between the trimmed V and J ends, which lost 3 bases and 11 bases, there was a span of 11 bases. Germline lookup yields CDR1 SGHTA and CDR2 FQGNSA. The CDR3 sequence: CASSFGARQQFF. The DNA of the CDR3 is TGTGCCAGCAGCTTTGGGGCCAGACAGCAGTTCTTC.

V usage is TRBV4-2 and J usage is TRBJ2-1; perhaps TRBD1 as D (6 bases). The CDR3 sequence is 12 residues long. Trimming removed 6 bases at V and 12 bases at J, with 15 bases between. From germline, CDR1 is LGHNA and CDR2 YNFKEQ. CDR3 sequence: CASRTRQGGQFF. For the CDR3, the DNA is TGTGCCAGCAGAACACGCCAAGGGGGGCAGTTCTTC.

The rearrangement uses TRBV28 and TRBJ1-5, with D perhaps TRBD1 (5 bases). Germline V gene sequence: CDR1 MDHEN, CDR2 SYDVKM. The CDR3 loop spans 16 amino acids. Between the trimmed V and J ends, which lost 10 bases and 1 base, there was a span of 20 bases. The CDR3 DNA reads TGTGCCACAGGTGGGGGAGGTATTTTAAGCAATCAGCCCCAGCATTTT. Amino acids: CATGGGGILSNQPQHF.

The CDR3 here is CASSQGLAGGRIQETQYF. In nucleotides, the CDR3 is TGTGCCAGCAGTCAAGGACTAGCGGGGGGCAGAATCCAAGAGACCCAGTACTTC. The rearrangement uses TRBV28 and TRBJ2-5; 14 bases agree with TRBD2. This CDR3 comprises 18 residues. Trimming took 5 bases from V and 1 from J; bases not matched to a gene: 9. Germline V CDR1 and CDR2: MDHEN, SYDVKM.

The chain is built from TRBV2 and TRBJ1-1; D gene unclear. This CDR3 comprises 12 residues. The germline gives CDR1 SNHLY, CDR2 FYNNEI. Trimming removed 4 bases from V and 5 bases from J, with 8 bases in between. The CDR3 sequence: CASSGEKTEAFF. CDR3 nucleotide sequence: TGTGCCAGCAGTGGAGAGAAGACTGAAGCTTTCTTT.

This rearrangement joins TRBV25-1 to TRBJ2-1, with TRBD1 matching 9 bases. CDR1 and CDR2 from the germline V gene are MGHDK and SYGVNS. Trimming at V came to 1 base and at J to 8 bases, leaving 6 bases not matched to a gene. The CDR3 is made up of 15 amino acids. The CDR3 spells CASSEFGTGRDEQFF. The CDR3 DNA sequence: TGTGCCAGCAGTGAATTCGGGACAGGGAGGGATGAGCAGTTCTTC.

The gene calls are TRBV7-9 and TRBJ1-2, with 7 bases lining up with TRBD1. CDR1 SEHNR and CDR2 FQNEAQ come from the germline V gene (reference sequence). With V trimmed by 2 bases and J by 2 bases, 14 bases remained unmatched. This CDR3 is built from 18 residues. In DNA, the CDR3 is TGTGCCAGCAGCTTAAGCGGCAGGGGGTCGTCCAAGAACTATGGCTACACCTTC. Translation: CASSLSGRGSSKNYGYTF. The full variable domain, with the rest looked up from reference TRBV7-9 and TRBJ1-2, is DTGVSQNPRHKITKRGQNVTFRCDPISEHNRLYWYRQTLGQGPEFLTYFQNEAQLEKSRLLSDRFSAERPKGSFSTLEIQRTEQGDSAMYLCASSLSGRGSSKNYGYTFGSGTRLTVV.

This chain connects TRBV4-2 to TRBJ2-7; 9 nucleotides match TRBD1. Germline V gene lookup returns CDR1 LGHNA and CDR2 YNFKEQ. The CDR3 sequence is 16 residues long. Losses at the gene ends were 3 bases for V and 4 bases for J; bases not matched to a gene: 10. This CDR3 is CASSQRDRGSGYEQYF. CDR3 bases: TGTGCCAGCAGCCAGCGCGACAGGGGGAGTGGGTACGAGCAGTACTTC.

The rearrangement links TRBV20-1 to TRBJ2-7; possibly TRBD2 for D (5 bases). Germline V lookup: CDR1 DFQATT, CDR2 SNEGSKA (reference sequence). Trimming cost V 6 bases and J 3 bases, with 9 bases left between them. The CDR3 is made up of 11 amino acids. The CDR3 loop reads CSARRDYEQYF. CDR3 coding DNA: TGCAGTGCGCGCCGGGACTACGAGCAGTACTTC.

The rearrangement links TRBV18 to TRBJ2-4; D might be TRBD1 (5 bases). V lost 0 bases and J 1 base, leaving 7 bases between the germline ends. CDR3 length: 15 residues. The germline V gene has CDR1 KGHSH and CDR2 LQKENI. CDR3 bases: TGTGCCAGCTCACCACCGTCAGGGGCCAAAAACATTCAGTACTTC. It specifies CASSPPSGAKNIQYF.

This rearrangement joins TRBV5-1 to TRBJ2-4; unclear D gene. Germline assignment: CDR1 SGHRS and CDR2 YFSETQ. V lost 0 bases, J lost 8 bases, and 15 bases lay in between. This CDR3 contains 15 residues. The CDR3 DNA reads as TGCGCCAGCAGCTTGGCGACACCCTCCTCGGACATTCAGTACTTC. Amino acid sequence: CASSLATPSSDIQYF.

The chain has TRBV7-2 and TRBJ1-5, with D perhaps matching TRBD1 (5 bases). Trimming took 4 bases from V and 11 from J, leaving 18 bases between them. Germline values: CDR1 SGHTA, CDR2 FQGNSA. This CDR3 spans 14 amino acids. CDR3 nucleotide sequence: TGTGCCAGCAGCTCAGAGGGCCCTCGGGGGTCCCAGCATTTT. Translating it yields CASSSEGPRGSQHF.

The V and J genes are TRBV28 and TRBJ2-5; tentatively, D is TRBD1 (6 bases). This CDR3 spans 14 amino acids. The V and J ends lost 4 bases and 1 base respectively, with 10 bases between them. Germline values: CDR1 MDHEN, CDR2 SYDVKM. The CDR3 coding sequence is TGTGCCAGCAGTTCTGGACAGAGCCAAGAGACCCAGTACTTC. It codes for CASSSGQSQETQYF.

V gene TRBV19 combines with J gene TRBJ1-2, with a tentative D call TRBD1 (5 bases). Germline CDR1 LNHDA, CDR2 SQIVND (reference sequence). V shed 6 bases and J shed 0 bases, with 17 bases lying between them. The length of the CDR3 is 16 residues. The CDR3 region has the DNA TGTGCCAGTAGGTTGAGGGAGGACAAAGCTAACTATGGCTACACCTTC. Encoded protein: CASRLREDKANYGYTF.

V gene TRBV6-6 combines with J gene TRBJ1-6; 7 bases align to TRBD1. CDR1 and CDR2 (germline): MNHNY, SVGAGI (reference sequence). After removal of 7 bases from V and 14 bases from J, the junction contained 17 bases not matched to a gene. The CDR3 length is 15 residues. The CDR3 nucleotides are TGTGCCAGCACCGACGTGACAGGGACTCCATCGGCCCTCCACTTT. Residues: CASTDVTGTPSALHF.

DNA of the CDR3: TGTGCCAGCAGCTCCGGCGGCACGAACACCGGGGAGCTGTTTTTT. Encoded protein: CASSSGGTNTGELFF. The chain is built from TRBV5-5 and TRBJ2-2, with D uncertain. Germline loops: CDR1 SGHKS, CDR2 YYEKEE (reference sequence). The V end was cut by 3 bases, the J end by 0 bases, with 9 bases between. The CDR3 has 15 amino acids.

The rearrangement uses TRBV7-8 and TRBJ2-5; TRBD1 agrees at 7 bases. The J call may be incorrect, as the DNA end agrees better with TRBJ2-7. Germline lookup yields CDR1 SGHVS and CDR2 FQNEAQ. CDR3 length: 18 residues. The CDR3 region has the DNA TGTGCCAGCAGCGTACTCAACCCCGGGACAGACCGATCCTACGAGCAGTACTTC. Translating it yields CASSVLNPGTDRSYEQYF.

Its frequency marks this clone as medium-sized. The J gene is TRBJ2-1, the V gene TRBV4-3; D is uncertain. The CDR3 is made up of 17 amino acids. CDR1 is LGHNA and CDR2 is YSLEER in the germline V gene. Trimming removed 0 bases from V and 4 bases from J, with 16 bases in between. This chain's CDR3 is CASSQDLMVARYNEQFF. The CDR3 DNA reads as TGCGCCAGCAGCCAAGATCTCATGGTGGCTAGATACAATGAGCAGTTCTTC.

The chain couples TRBV5-1 to TRBJ1-3; D ambiguous. The CDR3 loop spans 15 amino acids. CDR1 SGHRS and CDR2 YFSETQ come from the germline V gene. V lost 0 bases to trimming and J lost 0 bases, with 7 bases between them. CDR3 bases: TGCGCCAGCAGCTTGGACTGGAGCTCTGGAAACACCATATATTTT. Translated, it gives CASSLDWSSGNTIYF.

The rearrangement links TRBV7-2 to TRBJ2-5, with 10 bases matching TRBD2. Germline CDR1 SGHTA, CDR2 FQGNSA. V lost 0 bases and J lost 5; bases outside the gene matches: 3. This CDR3 region has 15 residues. The CDR3: CASSLAPAGGETQYF. CDR3 DNA sequence: TGTGCCAGCAGCTTAGCCCCAGCGGGGGGGGAGACCCAGTACTTC.